A selection of T cell receptor beta chains follows, all from one sample in a study of T cell repertoires in cytomegalovirus infection. MiXCR, applied by TCRdb to the reads, yields one record per CDR3 protein. The sample lists 40,000 to 55,000 distinct CDR3 sequences; 20% to 25% were seen once. Antigens for these TCRs are unknown. The sample here was CD8+ T cells from cultured PBMCs, taken from culture after CMV antigen stimulation. The receptors were sampled from a human donor in good health (CMV status not recorded). Some clones in this sample may be carry-over from other donors' samples. CDR3s include the opening cysteine and the closing phenylalanine or tryptophan. A D gene is named only where the DNA matches it firmly. Only part of the rows carry a size: once, few, many, or a class if the clone is expanded.

d_call	clone_size	v_call	j_call	cdr3_nt	cdr3_aa
.	few	TRBV7-8	TRBJ1-2	TGTGCCAGCAGTAACGGGGACCGCTTCTCCTACTATGGCTACACCTTC	CASSNGDRFSYYGYTF
.	few	TRBV5-6	TRBJ1-1	TGTGCCAGCAGCTTCTCCTCTAGGGAAGCTTTCTTT	CASSFSSREAFF
.	few	TRBV30	TRBJ2-5	TGTGCCTGGAGTCTGAGTGTCGAGACCCAGTACTTC	CAWSLSVETQYF
.	.	TRBV6-6	TRBJ1-5	TGTGCCAGCAGTTACAAACCTCCTGGGCTGGGCAATCAGCCCCAGCATTTT	CASSYKPPGLGNQPQHF
.	few	TRBV6-1	TRBJ2-1	TGTGCCAGCAGTGCGCGGGGCAGCTCCTACAATGAGCAGTTCTTC	CASSARGSSYNEQFF
TRBD1	few	TRBV7-2	TRBJ1-5	TGTGCCAGCAGCACGGACAGGAGCAGCAATCAGCCCCAGCATTTT	CASSTDRSSNQPQHF
.	few	TRBV12-3/TRBV12-4	TRBJ1-5	TGTGCCAGCAGTTTGGTAGGTGAACGCAGAGGGCAGCCCCAGCATTTT	CASSLVGERRGQPQHF
.	.	TRBV7-2	TRBJ2-7	TGTGCCAGCAGCTTAGCTCCAGGCCCCCCCTACGAGCAGTACTTC	CASSLAPGPPYEQYF
.	.	TRBV6-2/TRBV6-3	TRBJ2-7	TGTGCCAGCAGCTATTCTCCCTCTCGAGGAAGCTACGAGCAGTACTTC	CASSYSPSRGSYEQYF
TRBD1	.	TRBV5-5	TRBJ1-2	TGTGCCAGCAGCTTGAGGCAGGGGGCTCCTCGGGGCTACACCTTC	CASSLRQGAPRGYTF
.	.	TRBV19	TRBJ2-7	TGTGCCAGTAGTACCGGGACCCGCAAGGAGCAGTACTTC	CASSTGTRKEQYF
.	.	TRBV6-6	TRBJ2-1	TGTGCCAGCAGTTACTCGAAAAGGGAGCAGTTCTTC	CASSYSKREQFF
TRBD1	.	TRBV6-5	TRBJ2-5	TGTGCCAGCAGTTACTCGGTTGACAGGGAGTATCAAGAGACCCAGTACTTC	CASSYSVDREYQETQYF
.	.	TRBV28	TRBJ2-5	TGTGCCAGCAGTTTGTGGCAAGAGACCCAGTACTTC	CASSLWQETQYF
TRBD1	.	TRBV5-6	TRBJ2-1	TGTGCCAGCAGCTACCCGGACAGGGATGAGCAGTTCTTC	CASSYPDRDEQFF
TRBD1	.	TRBV19	TRBJ2-7	TGTGCCAGTAGTCCGGGGACAGGGCCCTCCTACGAGCAGTACTTC	CASSPGTGPSYEQYF
TRBD2	few	TRBV4-3	TRBJ2-7	TGCGCCAGCAGCCAAGACGGAGCGGGAGGGCCCTCCTACGAGCAGTACTTC	CASSQDGAGGPSYEQYF
TRBD1	.	TRBV4-2	TRBJ2-7	TGTGCCAGCAGCCAATACGGGACAGGGAAGGCCTACGAGCAGTACTTC	CASSQYGTGKAYEQYF
TRBD1	.	TRBV19	TRBJ2-1	TGTGCCAGTAGTCTGGCACCAGGGGGCCGGTACAATGAGCAGTTCTTC	CASSLAPGGRYNEQFF
.	few	TRBV24-1	TRBJ2-7	TGTGCCACCAGTGGTAGGGGTTCCTACGAGCAGTACTTC	CATSGRGSYEQYF
TRBD1	few	TRBV19	TRBJ1-1	TGTGCCAGTAGTATGACAGGGTTGGTCACTGAAGCTTTCTTT	CASSMTGLVTEAFF
TRBD1	few	TRBV7-2	TRBJ2-2	TGTGCCAGCAGCCCAAGGACAGGGGTGAACACCGGGGAGCTGTTTTTT	CASSPRTGVNTGELFF
.	once	TRBV15	TRBJ1-2	TGTGCCACCACCAGAGACCCGGATACGGGCTACACCTTC	CATTRDPDTGYTF
.	few	TRBV12-3/TRBV12-4	TRBJ1-5	TGTGCCAGCAGCCCTACAGGGTTTGGTCAGCCCCAGCATTTT	CASSPTGFGQPQHF
.	.	TRBV27	TRBJ2-1	TGTGCCAGCAGTTTAACTGATATCAATGAGCAGTTCTTC	CASSLTDINEQFF